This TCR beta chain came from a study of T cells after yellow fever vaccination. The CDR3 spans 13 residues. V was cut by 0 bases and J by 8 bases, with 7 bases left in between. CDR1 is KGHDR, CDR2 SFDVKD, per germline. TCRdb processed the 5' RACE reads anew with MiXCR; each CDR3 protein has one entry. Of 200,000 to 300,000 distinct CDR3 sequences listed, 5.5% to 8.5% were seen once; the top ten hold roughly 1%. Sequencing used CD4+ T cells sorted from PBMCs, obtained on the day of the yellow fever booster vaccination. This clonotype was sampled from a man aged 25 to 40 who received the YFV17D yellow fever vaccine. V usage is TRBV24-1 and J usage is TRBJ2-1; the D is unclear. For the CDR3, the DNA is TGTGCCACCAGTGATTTGAGGGAAGATGAGCAGTTCTTC. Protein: CATSDLREDEQFF.